This is a list of T cell receptor beta chains from one sample in a study of blood T cell repertoires in COVID-19. Sequencing was performed with immunoSEQ multiplex PCR; in TCRdb, only in-frame clones are kept and a portion is missing. The sample lists about 160,000 clones; roughly 73% were seen once. The sample taken for sequencing was peripheral blood. These receptors were collected from a man between 65 and 79 years old with acute or convalescent COVID-19. Each CDR3 is given with its conserved first and last residue. A D gene is named only where the DNA matches it firmly. The listing skips clone size in some rows; elsewhere it reads once, few, many or a size class.

size	V	D	J	CDR3	DNA
.	TRBV19	TRBD1	TRBJ1-5	CASSGTGENQPQHF	TGTGCCAGTAGTGGGACAGGAGAGAATCAGCCCCAGCATTTT
.	TRBV5-1	TRBD2	TRBJ2-1	CASSPPSGGVYNEQFF	TGCGCCAGCAGCCCCCCTAGCGGGGGGGTCTACAATGAGCAGTTCTTC
few	TRBV29-1	TRBD1	TRBJ2-5	CSVEGGGLYQETQYF	TGCAGCGTTGAAGGAGGGGGCTTATACCAAGAGACCCAGTACTTC
.	TRBV10-1	.	TRBJ2-3	CASSEGTFTDTQYF	TGCGCCAGCAGTGAGGGCACATTCACAGATACGCAGTATTTT
.	TRBV6-1	.	TRBJ1-1	CASSYNMNTEAFF	TGTGCCAGCAGTTATAACATGAACACTGAAGCTTTCTTT
.	TRBV11-2	TRBD2	TRBJ2-5	CASSPVLAFQETQYF	TGTGCCAGCAGCCCCGTACTAGCGTTTCAAGAGACCCAGTACTTC
.	TRBV7-8	TRBD1	TRBJ2-1	CASSSGQGAANEQFF	TGTGCCAGCAGCTCGGGACAGGGGGCGGCAAATGAGCAGTTCTTC
.	TRBV5-1	.	TRBJ1-1	CASSLNGGEAFF	TGCGCCAGCAGCTTGAATGGAGGAGAAGCTTTCTTT
.	TRBV11-1	.	TRBJ2-5	CASSLRVQETQYF	TGTGCCAGCAGCTTACGTGTCCAAGAGACCCAGTACTTC
.	TRBV28	.	TRBJ2-5	CASSLDWTETQYF	TGTGCCAGCAGTCTGGACTGGACGGAGACCCAGTACTTC
.	TRBV3-1/TRBV3-2	TRBD2	TRBJ2-3	CASSQDSGTSTDTQYF	TGTGCCAGCAGCCAAGATAGCGGGACGAGCACAGATACGCAGTATTTT
.	TRBV7-2	.	TRBJ2-6	CASSQLLSGANVLTF	TGTGCCAGCAGCCAACTGTTATCTGGGGCCAACGTCCTGACTTTC
.	TRBV12-5	.	TRBJ2-7	CASGLVPRRGEQYF	TGTGCTAGTGGTTTGGTCCCTAGGAGGGGCGAGCAGTACTTC
.	TRBV5-1	.	TRBJ1-6	CASSFTDSLSSPLHF	TGCGCCAGCAGCTTTACTGACAGTTTATCTTCACCCCTCCACTTT
.	TRBV28	TRBD1	TRBJ1-5	CASSLGQGHQPQHF	TGTGCCAGCAGTTTGGGACAGGGGCATCAGCCCCAGCATTTT
few	TRBV5-1	.	TRBJ2-7	CASSLRPGGGYEQYF	TGCGCCAGCAGCTTGCGACCGGGTGGTGGCTACGAGCAGTACTTC
.	TRBV5-4	.	TRBJ2-3	CASSLDGLRGDTQYF	TGTGCCAGCAGCTTGGACGGTTTGCGCGGGGATACGCAGTATTTT
.	TRBV28	.	TRBJ1-2	CASRVSAQVHYGYTF	TGTGCCAGCAGAGTTAGCGCCCAGGTTCACTATGGCTACACCTTC
.	TRBV30	.	TRBJ1-2	CAWSQGLGQLYGYTF	TGTGCCTGGAGTCAGGGGTTAGGGCAGCTCTATGGCTACACCTTC
.	TRBV4-1	TRBD2	TRBJ2-1	CASSQDRGLAGDYNEQFF	TGCGCCAGCAGCCAAGATCGCGGACTAGCGGGGGACTACAATGAGCAGTTCTTC
.	TRBV3-1/TRBV3-2	TRBD2	TRBJ2-3	CASSQNPGLAGGPDTQYF	TGTGCCAGCAGCCAAAACCCGGGACTAGCGGGAGGGCCAGATACGCAGTATTTT
.	TRBV2	.	TRBJ1-6	CASSDTPGAPLHF	TGTGCCAGCAGTGACACGCCCGGAGCACCCCTCCACTTT
.	TRBV5-1	TRBD1	TRBJ1-1	CASSPGTANTEAFF	TGCGCCAGCAGTCCCGGGACAGCGAACACTGAAGCTTTCTTT
once	TRBV4-2	TRBD1	TRBJ1-3	CASNDRGADSGNTIYF	TGTGCCAGCAACGACAGGGGGGCAGACTCTGGAAACACCATATATTTT
.	TRBV19	TRBD1	TRBJ1-5	CASSNRQGGEQPQHF	TGTGCCAGTAGTAACCGACAGGGGGGTGAGCAGCCCCAGCATTTT
.	TRBV3-1/TRBV3-2	.	TRBJ1-5	CASSRTKNQPQHF	TGTGCCAGCAGCCGGACAAAAAATCAGCCCCAGCATTTT
.	TRBV6-5	TRBD2	TRBJ2-2	CASSRTSGGTGELFF	TGTGCCAGCAGTCGGACTAGCGGGGGTACCGGGGAGCTGTTTTTT
few	TRBV11-3	.	TRBJ1-1	CASSPSTGRGEAFF	TGTGCCAGCAGCCCATCCACAGGGAGAGGTGAAGCTTTCTTT
.	TRBV5-1	TRBD1	TRBJ1-2	CASSGGFTGVMGIYGYTF	TGCGCCAGCAGCGGCGGGTTCACAGGGGTGATGGGGATATATGGCTACACCTTC
.	TRBV15	.	TRBJ1-2	CATSRVETNYGYTF	TGTGCCACCAGCAGGGTGGAGACTAACTATGGCTACACCTTC
.	TRBV5-6	TRBD1	TRBJ2-3	CASSWGQISTDTQYF	TGTGCCAGCAGCTGGGGACAGATCAGCACAGATACGCAGTATTTT
once	TRBV7-9	.	TRBJ2-7	CASSLVSPTGEQYF	TGTGCCAGCAGCTTAGTTTCCCCAACAGGGGAGCAGTACTTC
few	TRBV16	.	TRBJ1-1	CASSQSPGNTEAFF	TGTGCCAGCAGCCAATCGCCGGGGAACACTGAAGCTTTCTTT
once	TRBV9	TRBD2	TRBJ2-1	CASSLSGRTNEQFF	TGTGCCAGCAGCCTTAGCGGGAGGACCAATGAGCAGTTCTTC
.	TRBV28	.	TRBJ2-1	CASSGRLSNEQFF	TGTGCCAGCAGTGGCCGACTCTCCAATGAGCAGTTCTTC
few	TRBV5-1	.	TRBJ2-1	CASSLGGQNNEQFF	TGCGCCAGCAGCTTGGGGGGACAAAACAATGAGCAGTTCTTC
.	TRBV7-6	.	TRBJ2-7	CASSPQPGEQYF	TGTGCCAGCAGCCCCCAACCGGGCGAGCAGTACTTC
few	TRBV19	.	TRBJ2-7	CARTGSSFEQYF	TGTGCCAGGACGGGATCCAGTTTCGAGCAGTACTTC
few	TRBV5-8	TRBD1	TRBJ2-3	CASTTGGGSLGTDTQYF	TGTGCCAGCACGACAGGGGGCGGGTCTTTGGGCACAGATACGCAGTATTTT
.	TRBV29-1	TRBD1	TRBJ1-1	CSVSDRGGTEAFF	TGCAGCGTTTCCGACAGGGGGGGCACTGAAGCTTTCTTT
.	TRBV7-2	.	TRBJ2-3	CASSIGRGDTQYF	TGTGCCAGCAGCATCGGACGCGGGGATACGCAGTATTTT
.	TRBV9	.	TRBJ1-2	CASSGGVGYTF	TGTGCCAGCAGTGGAGGGGTGGGCTACACCTTC
.	TRBV5-1	TRBD1	TRBJ1-6	CASSLTGVDSPLHF	TGCGCCAGCAGCCTGACAGGGGTGGATTCACCCCTCCACTTT
few	TRBV11-2	TRBD2	TRBJ2-3	CASRPTSGRSQVGQYF	TGTGCCAGCAGACCGACTAGCGGGAGGTCCCAGGTGGGGCAGTATTTT
.	TRBV4-3	.	TRBJ2-7	CASSHPSSYEQYF	TGCGCCAGCAGCCATCCCAGTTCCTACGAGCAGTACTTC
.	TRBV30	.	TRBJ2-1	CAWSSSSSYNEQFF	TGTGCCTGGAGTTCCTCCAGCTCCTACAATGAGCAGTTCTTC
many	TRBV14	.	TRBJ2-7	CASSQVGGIGSYEQYF	TGTGCCAGCAGCCAGGTGGGCGGGATTGGCTCCTACGAGCAGTACTTC
.	TRBV6-5	.	TRBJ1-1	CASRLRGGTEAFF	TGTGCCAGCAGACTTAGGGGGGGAACTGAAGCTTTCTTT
once	TRBV27	.	TRBJ1-1	CASSSFGVNTEAFF	TGTGCCAGCAGTTCGTTCGGGGTGAACACTGAAGCTTTCTTT
few	TRBV10-2	.	TRBJ1-1	CASSLGLYTEAFF	TGCGCCAGCAGTCTGGGGCTTTACACTGAAGCTTTCTTT
.	TRBV24-1	TRBD1	TRBJ1-1	CATSATPAEGGPTGEAFF	TGTGCCACCAGTGCCACTCCCGCCGAAGGGGGCCCAACGGGTGAAGCTTTCTTT
.	TRBV11-3	TRBD2	TRBJ2-3	CASSALGAGVPSTDTQYF	TGTGCCAGCAGCGCCCTGGGAGCGGGAGTACCTAGCACAGATACGCAGTATTTT
.	TRBV5-1	TRBD2	TRBJ2-2	CASSLRLAGRNTGELFF	TGCGCCAGCAGCTTGAGACTAGCGGGGAGGAACACCGGGGAGCTGTTTTTT
.	TRBV27	.	TRBJ2-2	CASSLRRTNTGELFF	TGTGCCAGCAGTTTGCGCAGGACGAACACCGGGGAGCTGTTTTTT